Below, 5 T cell receptor beta chains from the same sample are listed, as sequenced in a study of T cell responses to AZD1222 COVID-19 vaccine. The repertoire was sequenced with immunoSEQ multiplex PCR; TCRdb's copy has only in-frame clones and lacks some. The data show about 100,000 clones, with about 85% seen just once and about 1.7% held by the top ten. Sequenced material: peripheral blood, taken on day 0 of AZD1222 vaccination. Receptors were obtained from an adult in good health.

V is TRBV5-1 and J is TRBJ1-3; D is ambiguous. V gave up 5 bases and J gave up 0 bases, with 12 bases separating them. Germline V gene lookup returns CDR1 SGHRS and CDR2 YFSETQ. This CDR3 region has 15 residues. CDR3 DNA: TGCGCCAGCAGTCACGGCAGGAACTCTGGAAACACCATATATTTT. Its protein product is CASSHGRNSGNTIYF.

This chain connects TRBV5-1 to TRBJ2-3; 13 nucleotides agree with TRBD2. The CDR3 has 16 residues. After removal of 4 bases from V and 1 base from J, the junction contained 3 bases not matched to a gene. Germline V gene sequence: CDR1 SGHRS, CDR2 YFSETQ. The CDR3 bases are TGCGCCAGCAGCGGCGGGACTAGCGGGGGCACAGATACGCAGTATTTT. Protein product: CASSGGTSGGTDTQYF.

This sequence joins TRBV19 and TRBJ2-5; 7 nucleotides line up with TRBD2. The V gene's germline CDR1 is LNHDA and CDR2 SQIVND (reference sequence). The CDR3 spans 13 residues. Trimming at V came to 10 bases and at J to 2 bases, leaving 7 bases not matched to a gene. The CDR3 loop is CATKGRGQETQYF. In DNA form, the CDR3 reads TGTGCCACTAAGGGGCGGGGGCAAGAGACCCAGTACTTC.

This clone has more than one count but fewer than ten. The chain employs TRBV9 and TRBJ1-6; 9 nucleotides line up with TRBD1. Trimming took 4 bases from V and 10 from J; bases not matched to a gene: 9. This CDR3 spans 15 amino acids. CDR1 is SGDLS, CDR2 YYNGEE, per germline. The CDR3 here is CASSYGTGRESPLHF. As DNA, the CDR3 is TGTGCCAGCAGCTACGGGACAGGGCGAGAATCACCCCTCCACTTT.

The table lists this clone with a few counts. The chain carries TRBV9 and TRBJ1-5, with D maybe TRBD1 (5 bases). V lost 0 bases and J lost 2, with 9 bases in between. This CDR3 comprises 15 residues. CDR1 and CDR2 from the germline V gene are SGDLS and YYNGEE. CDR3 bases: TGTGCCAGCAGCGTAGGAGCGGGGGGCAATCAGCCCCAGCATTTT. This codes for CASSVGAGGNQPQHF.